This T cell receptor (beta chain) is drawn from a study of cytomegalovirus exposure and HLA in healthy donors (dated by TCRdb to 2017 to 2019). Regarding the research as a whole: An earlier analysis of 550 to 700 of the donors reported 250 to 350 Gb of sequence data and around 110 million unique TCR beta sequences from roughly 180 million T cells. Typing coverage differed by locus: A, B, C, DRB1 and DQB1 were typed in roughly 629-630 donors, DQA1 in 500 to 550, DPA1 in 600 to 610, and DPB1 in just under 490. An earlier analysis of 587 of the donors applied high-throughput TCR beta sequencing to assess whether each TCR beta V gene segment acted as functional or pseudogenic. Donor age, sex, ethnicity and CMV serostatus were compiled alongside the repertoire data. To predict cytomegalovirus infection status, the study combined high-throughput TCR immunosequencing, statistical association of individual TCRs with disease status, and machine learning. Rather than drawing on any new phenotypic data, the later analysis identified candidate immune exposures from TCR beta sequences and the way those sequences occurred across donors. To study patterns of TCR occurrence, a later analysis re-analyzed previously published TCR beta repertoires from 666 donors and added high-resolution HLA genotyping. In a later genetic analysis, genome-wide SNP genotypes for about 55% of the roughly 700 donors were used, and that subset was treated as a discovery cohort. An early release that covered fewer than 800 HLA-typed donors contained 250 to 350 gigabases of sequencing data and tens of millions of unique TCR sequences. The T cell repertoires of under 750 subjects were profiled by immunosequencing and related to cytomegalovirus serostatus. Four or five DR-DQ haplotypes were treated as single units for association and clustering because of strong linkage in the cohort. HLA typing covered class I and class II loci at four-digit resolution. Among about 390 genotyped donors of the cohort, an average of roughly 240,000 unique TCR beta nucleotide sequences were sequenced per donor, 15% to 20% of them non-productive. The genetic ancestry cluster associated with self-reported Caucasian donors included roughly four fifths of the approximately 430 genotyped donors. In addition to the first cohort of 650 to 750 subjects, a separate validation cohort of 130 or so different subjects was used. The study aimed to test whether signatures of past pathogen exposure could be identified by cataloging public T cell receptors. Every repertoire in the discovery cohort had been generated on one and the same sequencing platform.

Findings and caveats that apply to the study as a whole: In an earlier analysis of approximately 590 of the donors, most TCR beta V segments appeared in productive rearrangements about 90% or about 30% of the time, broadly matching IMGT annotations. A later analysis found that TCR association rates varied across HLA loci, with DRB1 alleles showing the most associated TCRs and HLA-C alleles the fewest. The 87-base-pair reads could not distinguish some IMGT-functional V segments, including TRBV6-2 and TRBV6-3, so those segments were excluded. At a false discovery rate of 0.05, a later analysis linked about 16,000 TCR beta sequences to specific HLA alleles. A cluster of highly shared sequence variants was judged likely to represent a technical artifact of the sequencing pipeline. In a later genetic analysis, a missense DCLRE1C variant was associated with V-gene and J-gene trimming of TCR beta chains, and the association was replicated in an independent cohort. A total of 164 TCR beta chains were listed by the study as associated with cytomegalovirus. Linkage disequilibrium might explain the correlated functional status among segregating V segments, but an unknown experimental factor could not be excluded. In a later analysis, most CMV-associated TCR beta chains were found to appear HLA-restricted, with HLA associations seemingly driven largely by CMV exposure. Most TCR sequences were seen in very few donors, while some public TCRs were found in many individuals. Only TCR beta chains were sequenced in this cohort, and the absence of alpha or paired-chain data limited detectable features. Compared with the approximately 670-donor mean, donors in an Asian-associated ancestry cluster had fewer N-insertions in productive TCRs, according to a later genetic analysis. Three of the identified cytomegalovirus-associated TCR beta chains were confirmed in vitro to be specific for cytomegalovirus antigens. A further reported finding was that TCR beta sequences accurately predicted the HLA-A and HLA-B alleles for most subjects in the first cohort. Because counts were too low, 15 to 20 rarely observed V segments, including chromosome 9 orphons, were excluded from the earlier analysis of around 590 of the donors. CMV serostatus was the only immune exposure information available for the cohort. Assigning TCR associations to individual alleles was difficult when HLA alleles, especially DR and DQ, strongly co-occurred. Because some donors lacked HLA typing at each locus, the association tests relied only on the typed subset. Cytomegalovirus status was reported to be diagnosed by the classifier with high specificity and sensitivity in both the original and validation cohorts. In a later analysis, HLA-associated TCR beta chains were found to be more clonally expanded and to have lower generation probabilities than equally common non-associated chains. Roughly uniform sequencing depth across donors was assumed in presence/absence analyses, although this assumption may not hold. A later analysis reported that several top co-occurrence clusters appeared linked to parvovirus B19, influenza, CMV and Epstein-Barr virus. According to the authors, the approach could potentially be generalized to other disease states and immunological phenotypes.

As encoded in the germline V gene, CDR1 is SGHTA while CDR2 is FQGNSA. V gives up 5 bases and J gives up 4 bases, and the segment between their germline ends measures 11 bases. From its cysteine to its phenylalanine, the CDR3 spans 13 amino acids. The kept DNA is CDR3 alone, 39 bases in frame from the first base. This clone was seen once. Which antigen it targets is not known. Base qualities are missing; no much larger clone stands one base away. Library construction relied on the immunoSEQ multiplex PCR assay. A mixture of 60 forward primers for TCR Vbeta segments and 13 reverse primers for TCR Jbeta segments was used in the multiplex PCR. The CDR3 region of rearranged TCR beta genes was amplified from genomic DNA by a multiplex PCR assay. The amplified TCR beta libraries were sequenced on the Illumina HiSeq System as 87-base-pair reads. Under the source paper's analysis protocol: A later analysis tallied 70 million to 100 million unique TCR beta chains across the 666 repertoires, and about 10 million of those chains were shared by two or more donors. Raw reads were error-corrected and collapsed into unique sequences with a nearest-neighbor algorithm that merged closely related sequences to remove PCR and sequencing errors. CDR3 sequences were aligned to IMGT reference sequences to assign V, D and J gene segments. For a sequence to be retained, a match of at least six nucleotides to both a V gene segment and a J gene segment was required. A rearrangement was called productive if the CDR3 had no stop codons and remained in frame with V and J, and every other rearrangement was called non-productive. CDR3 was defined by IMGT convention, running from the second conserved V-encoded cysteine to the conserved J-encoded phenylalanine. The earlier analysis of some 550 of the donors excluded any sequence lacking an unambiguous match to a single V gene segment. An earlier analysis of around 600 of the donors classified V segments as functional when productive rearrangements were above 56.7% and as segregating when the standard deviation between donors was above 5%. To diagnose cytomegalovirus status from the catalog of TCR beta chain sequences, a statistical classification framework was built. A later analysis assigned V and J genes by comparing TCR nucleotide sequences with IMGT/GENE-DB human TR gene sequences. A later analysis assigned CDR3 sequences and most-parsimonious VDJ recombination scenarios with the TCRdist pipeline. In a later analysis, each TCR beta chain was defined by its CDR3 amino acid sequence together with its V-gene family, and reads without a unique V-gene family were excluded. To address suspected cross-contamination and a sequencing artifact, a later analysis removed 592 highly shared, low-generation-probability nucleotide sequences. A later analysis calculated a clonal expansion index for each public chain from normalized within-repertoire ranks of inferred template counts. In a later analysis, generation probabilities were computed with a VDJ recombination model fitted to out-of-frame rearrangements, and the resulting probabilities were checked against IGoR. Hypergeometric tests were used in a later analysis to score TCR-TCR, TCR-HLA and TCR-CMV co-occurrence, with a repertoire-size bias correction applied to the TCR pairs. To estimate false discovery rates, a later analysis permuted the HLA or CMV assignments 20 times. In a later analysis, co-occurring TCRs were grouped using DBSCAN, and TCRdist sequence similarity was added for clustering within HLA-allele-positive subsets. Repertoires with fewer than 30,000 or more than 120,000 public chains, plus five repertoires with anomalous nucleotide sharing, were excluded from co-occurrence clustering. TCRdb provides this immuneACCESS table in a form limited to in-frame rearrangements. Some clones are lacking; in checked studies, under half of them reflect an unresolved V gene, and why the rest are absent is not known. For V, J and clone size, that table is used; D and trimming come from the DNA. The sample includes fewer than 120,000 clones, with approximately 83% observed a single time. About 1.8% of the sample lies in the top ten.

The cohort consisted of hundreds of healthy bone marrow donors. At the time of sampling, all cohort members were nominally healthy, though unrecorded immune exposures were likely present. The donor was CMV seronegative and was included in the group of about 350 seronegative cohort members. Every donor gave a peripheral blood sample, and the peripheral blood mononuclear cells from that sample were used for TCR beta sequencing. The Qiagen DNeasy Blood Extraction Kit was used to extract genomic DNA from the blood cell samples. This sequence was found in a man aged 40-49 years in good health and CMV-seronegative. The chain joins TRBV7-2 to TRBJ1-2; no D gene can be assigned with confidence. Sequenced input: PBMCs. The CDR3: CASSGFEGYGYTF. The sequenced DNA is TGTGCCAGCAGCGGGTTCGAGGGCTATGGCTACACCTTC.